This TCR beta chain was recovered during a study of neurological immune-mediated disorders. Unsorted libraries were prepared from 2 million PBMCs held at -80 C. Using its own MiXCR run on the 5' RACE reads, TCRdb lists one record per CDR3 protein. The sample has roughly 60,000 distinct CDR3 sequences; 2% to 2.5% are singletons. The CDR3 spans 14 residues. The V gene's germline CDR1 is MNHEY and CDR2 SMNVEV (reference sequence). V was pared by 3 bases and J by 5 bases, with 13 bases between. Note on this clonotype: Its antigen is still unknown.

Study conclusions and caveats: Levels of TCR clonal expansion peaked in HTLV-1-associated myelopathy and reached their lowest in multiple sclerosis, under those of healthy controls.

The V and J genes are TRBV27 and TRBJ1-1; TRBD1 might be the D (5 bases). The material sequenced was PBMCs. The clonotype originates from a man aged 50 or older with multiple sclerosis. Here the CDR3 DNA reads TGTGCCAGCAGTTTCGCTCGGGGCGCGACTGAAGCTTTCTTT. Translated, it gives CASSFARGATEAFF.